The entry below describes one TCR beta chain. What it binds is unknown. The record originates from a study of OX40 agonist ivuxolimab in advanced cancers. Overall study context: Earlier treatment with anti-PD-1, anti-PD-L1 or anti-CTLA-4 was permitted, and under 50% had received some. Whole-study results and caveats: Averaging showed that CD8+ T cells had more expanded clones than CD4+ did.

Profiled with immunoSEQ multiplex PCR; TCRdb holds only in-frame clones, not every one. Of around 80,000 clones in the sample, less than 90% were seen once. The germline gives CDR1 SEHNR, CDR2 FQNEAQ (reference sequence). The CDR3 is 18 residues long. V shed 0 bases, J shed 4 bases, and the junction held 3 bases outside the gene matches. The receptor was isolated from an adult with an advanced solid tumor such as melanoma, head and neck, liver or kidney cancer. The specimen comprised CD4+ or CD8+ T cells sorted from blood, sampled in a trial of the OX40 agonist ivuxolimab. The chain carries TRBV7-9 and TRBJ2-2; the match to TRBD2 covers 15 bases. The CDR3: CASSLAVGLAGGTGELFF. CDR3 sequence (DNA): TGTGCCAGCAGCTTAGCCGTGGGACTAGCGGGAGGCACCGGGGAGCTGTTTTTT.